Here is one T cell receptor (beta chain) with its context. Its antigen is as yet unknown. The immunoSEQ assay was version 4, run in survey mode. Generated by immunoSEQ multiplex PCR, the TCRdb table keeps only in-frame clones and is missing some. The table records some 32,000 clones, roughly four fifths of them present only once. This sample is part of a study of persistence of HIV-infected CD4 T cells. Background on the study: A couple of participants gave one leukapheresis sample; others gave up to about 180 mL blood repeatedly.

An overlapping HIV-1 Gag peptide pool stimulated these cells at approximately 0.91 ug/peptide/mL. Sorted nonresponding memory CD4+ T cells were CD40L-negative, CD69-negative, CD45RO-high. Stimulated PBMCs had first been depleted of CD8+ T cells. The ends were cut back, 0 bases at V and 12 bases at J, with 15 bases in the middle. Germline CDR1 reads LGHDT; CDR2 reads YNNKEL (reference sequence). This CDR3 is 14 amino acids long. The chain employs TRBV3-1 (or the pseudogene TRBV3-2) and TRBJ2-1; no reliable D call. Material: CD4+ T cells sorted from PBMCs after roughly 18-hour stimulation, obtained from a patient who received antiretroviral therapy. This clonotype was sampled from an adult woman with HIV who was CMV-seropositive. This chain's CDR3 is CASSQDLARPGQFF. The CDR3 bases are TGTGCCAGCAGCCAAGATCTTGCCCGTCCAGGGCAGTTCTTC.